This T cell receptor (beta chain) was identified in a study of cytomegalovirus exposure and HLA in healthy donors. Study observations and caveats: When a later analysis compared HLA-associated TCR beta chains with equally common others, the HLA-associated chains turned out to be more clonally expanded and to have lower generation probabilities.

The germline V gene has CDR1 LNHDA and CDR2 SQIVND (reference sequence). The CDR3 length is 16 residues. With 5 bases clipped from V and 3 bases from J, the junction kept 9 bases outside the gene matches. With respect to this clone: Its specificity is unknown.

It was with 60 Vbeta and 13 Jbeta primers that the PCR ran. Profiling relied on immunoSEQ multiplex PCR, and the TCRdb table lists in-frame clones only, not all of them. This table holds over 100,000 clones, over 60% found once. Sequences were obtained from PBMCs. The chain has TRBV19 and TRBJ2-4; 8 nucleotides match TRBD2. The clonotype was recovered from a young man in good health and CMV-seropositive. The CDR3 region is CASSPGGGQGKNIQYF. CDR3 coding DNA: TGTGCCAGTAGTCCAGGCGGGGGGCAGGGCAAAAACATTCAGTACTTC.